The 17 T cell receptor beta chains listed next were all sequenced from one sample in a study of control samples from healthy donors and cancer patients. TCRdb's copy holds only in-frame clones and misses some; the assay was immunoSEQ multiplex PCR. The sample shows about 10,000 clones, roughly 88% of them seen only once. The sequencing sample was made of PBMCs. All receptors derive from a man in his sixties with colorectal cancer.

This chain uses TRBV18 with TRBJ2-7, with unresolved D. This CDR3 comprises 13 residues. Germline CDR1 and CDR2: KGHSH and LQKENI. V was cut by 4 bases and J by 0 bases, with 7 bases left in between. The CDR3 region has the DNA TGTGCCAGCTCACGAGACTTCTCCTACGAGCAGTACTTC. Translated, it gives CASSRDFSYEQYF.

This chain's CDR3 is CASSRNPGNTIYF. The CDR3 coding sequence is TGTGCCAGCAGCCGTAATCCCGGAAACACCATATATTTT. This sequence joins TRBV11-2 and TRBJ1-3; D remains ambiguous. With 5 bases removed from V and 4 bases from J, the gap between germline ends came to 9 bases. The germline CDR1 and CDR2 sequences are SGHAT and FQNNGV. This CDR3 comprises 13 residues.

The chain recombines TRBV3-1 (or the pseudogene TRBV3-2) with TRBJ1-6; D not resolved. V was pared by 5 bases and J by 5 bases, with 13 bases between. The CDR3 length is 15 residues. Germline CDR1 LGHDT, CDR2 YNNKEL (reference sequence). In DNA, the CDR3 is TGTGCCAGCAGCGTGAGGGCCAGAGATAATTCACCCCTCCACTTT. It is translated as CASSVRARDNSPLHF.

J is TRBJ2-5 and V is TRBV6-1; D might be TRBD2 (5 bases). This CDR3 contains 17 residues. The germline gives CDR1 MNHNS, CDR2 SASEGT. V gave up 4 bases and J gave up 2 bases, with 20 bases separating them. CDR3 amino acids: CASSGVPWTGEQETQYF. CDR3 nucleotides: TGTGCCAGCAGTGGGGTTCCTTGGACTGGGGAACAAGAGACCCAGTACTTC.

J is TRBJ1-3 and V is TRBV28; D gene ambiguous. V was pared by 4 bases and J by 7 bases, with 20 bases between. This CDR3 is built from 16 residues. The V gene's germline CDR1 is MDHEN and CDR2 SYDVKM. In DNA, the CDR3 is TGTGCCAGCAGTTCGGTACAGCTTTATCGTCCGAACACCATATATTTT. Protein: CASSSVQLYRPNTIYF.

This clone appeared a single time. This chain links TRBV7-2 with TRBJ2-7; D remains unclear. This CDR3 has 14 amino acids. The V end lost 3 bases, the J end lost 0 bases, and 9 bases lay between the germline ends. Looked up from germline, CDR1 is SGHTA and CDR2 is FQGNSA. The CDR3 protein is CASSLWGSSYEQYF. The CDR3 nucleotides read TGTGCCAGCAGCTTGTGGGGAAGCTCCTACGAGCAGTACTTC. Full variable domain (rest looked up from reference TRBV7-2 and TRBJ2-7): GAGVSQSPSNKVTEKGKDVELRCDPISGHTALYWYRQSLGQGLEFLIYFQGNSAPDKSGLPSDRFSAERTGGSVSTLTIQRTQQEDSAVYLCASSLWGSSYEQYFGPGTRLTVT.

The V call is TRBV7-9, the J call TRBJ1-3, with D unclear. V was cut by 6 bases and J by 0 bases, with 9 bases left in between. This CDR3 contains 14 residues. Germline loops: CDR1 SEHNR, CDR2 FQNEAQ (reference sequence). DNA of the CDR3: TGTGCCAGCAGGTTACAGAGCTCTGGAAACACCATATATTTT. Translated: CASRLQSSGNTIYF. The full variable domain, in which reference TRBV7-9 and TRBJ1-3 provide the parts outside the CDR3, is DTGVSQNPRHKITKRGQNVTFRCDPISEHNRLYWYRQTLGQGPEFLTYFQNEAQLEKSRLLSDRFSAERPKGSFSTLEIQRTEQGDSAMYLCASRLQSSGNTIYFGEGSWLTVV.

The chain is built from TRBV18 and TRBJ1-2, with 12 positions matching TRBD1. Germline CDR1 is KGHSH and CDR2 is LQKENI. This CDR3 comprises 16 residues. V gave up 4 bases and J gave up 2 bases; unmatched junction bases: 5. The DNA for the CDR3 is TGTGCCAGCTCACTCGGGACAGGGGGCTCCAACTATGGCTACACCTTC. This gives the protein CASSLGTGGSNYGYTF.

This sequence joins TRBV4-2 and TRBJ2-1; D is perhaps TRBD2 (6 bases). This CDR3 is 16 amino acids long. V dropped 2 bases and J dropped 0 bases, with 11 bases sitting between them. CDR1 is LGHNA, CDR2 YNFKEQ, per germline. The CDR3 nucleotides read TGTGCCAGCAGCCAACCTACGGGGGACTCCTACAATGAGCAGTTCTTC. Protein sequence: CASSQPTGDSYNEQFF.

The CDR3 DNA follows: TGTGCCAGCAGTTACTCGAAGGGACAGCTTGATTTTTGGAATCAGCCCCAGCATTTT. It codes for CASSYSKGQLDFWNQPQHF. The J gene is TRBJ1-5, the V gene TRBV6-2 or TRBV6-3; TRBD1 matches at 7 bases. The CDR3 sequence is 19 residues long. Trimming took 0 bases from V and 4 from J; bases not matched to a gene: 15. The germline V gene encodes CDR1 MNHEY and CDR2 SVGEGT.

The chain uses TRBV7-2 and TRBJ2-5; 11 bases map to TRBD2. Germline CDR1 SGHTA, CDR2 FQGNSA. V gave up 5 bases and J gave up 5 bases; unmatched junction bases: 10. The CDR3 loop spans 16 amino acids. The CDR3 loop is CASSNRGTSGRETQYF. The DNA for the CDR3 is TGTGCCAGCAGCAACCGCGGGACTAGCGGTAGGGAGACCCAGTACTTC.

The chain recombines TRBV5-4 with TRBJ2-7, with D possibly being TRBD2 (5 bases). The germline V gene has CDR1 SGHNT and CDR2 YYREEE (reference sequence). V lost 4 bases and J 7 bases, leaving 21 bases between the germline ends. The CDR3 has 15 amino acids. The CDR3: CASSTQKSLTREQYF. The CDR3 DNA reads as TGTGCCAGCAGCACCCAGAAATCCCTAACTAGGGAGCAGTACTTC.

V gene TRBV19 combines with J gene TRBJ1-1, with D possibly matching TRBD1 (5 bases). Trimming removed 7 bases from V and 6 bases from J, with 18 bases in between. The germline V gene encodes CDR1 LNHDA and CDR2 SQIVND (reference sequence). The CDR3 spans 14 residues. This CDR3 is CASTSDRAAAEAFF. The DNA for the CDR3 is TGTGCCAGTACCTCAGACAGAGCTGCCGCTGAAGCTTTCTTT. Based on the CDR3 plus reference TRBV19 and TRBJ1-1, the full variable domain is DGGITQSPKYLFRKEGQNVTLSCEQNLNHDAMYWYRQDPGQGLRLIYYSQIVNDFQKGDIAEGYSVSREKKESFPLTVTSAQKNPTAFYLCASTSDRAAAEAFFGQGTRLTVV.

This chain links TRBV4-2 with TRBJ1-1, with a weak D call TRBD1 (6 bases). This CDR3 spans 13 amino acids. Germline CDR1 and CDR2: LGHNA and YNFKEQ. Deletions cut 7 bases from V and 6 bases from J, with 15 bases between. DNA for the CDR3: TGTGCCAGCAAGAGGGGGGGGTTGGCTGAAGCTTTCTTT. It codes for CASKRGGLAEAFF.

J is TRBJ1-5 and V is TRBV5-1; D ambiguous. Germline CDR1 reads SGHRS; CDR2 reads YFSETQ. V dropped 3 bases and J dropped 3 bases, with 10 bases sitting between them. The CDR3 runs to 14 residues. The CDR3 bases are TGCGCCAGCAGCTCGGACGGCAACAATCAGCCCCAGCATTTT. Translation gives CASSSDGNNQPQHF.

The chain joins TRBV24-1 to TRBJ2-3; TRBD2 might be the D (6 bases). This CDR3 is built from 16 residues. CDR1 and CDR2 from the germline V gene are KGHDR and SFDVKD. The V end lost 2 bases, the J end lost 0 bases, and 11 bases lay between the germline ends. The CDR3, as DNA: TGTGCCACCAGTGATTCGGGGGAGGTCAGCACAGATACGCAGTATTTT. It translates to CATSDSGEVSTDTQYF.

This clone was found once. This chain links TRBV10-1 with TRBJ2-1; D is uncertain. The germline V and J ends were trimmed by 6 bases and 0 bases, with 15 bases remaining between them. Germline lookup yields CDR1 WNHNN and CDR2 SYGVQD (reference sequence). CDR3 length equals 16 residues. The CDR3 DNA follows: TGCGCCAGCAGAAAAAACACAGTTCCCTCCTACAATGAGCAGTTCTTC. Translation: CASRKNTVPSYNEQFF.